This is a list of T cell receptor beta chains from one sample in a study of T cells in Graves' hyperthyroidism and ophthalmopathy. One entry per CDR3 protein, called by TCRdb with MiXCR from the multiplex PCR reads. The table lists around 350,000 distinct CDR3 sequences, under 15% of them singletons, with less than 10% in the top ten. Sequencing was carried out using blood. These TCRs come from a woman between 18 and 29 years old with Graves' hyperthyroidism. The CDR3 runs from the conserved cysteine through the conserved F or W. D genes are given only for firm matches. Rows may omit the clone size; those that give it use once, few, many or a size class.

>TRBV7-8|many|TRBJ2-5|TRBD1
CASSQVTGGLETQYF
TGTGCCAGCAGCCAGGTCACAGGGGGCTTAGAGACCCAGTACTTC
>TRBV5-1|many|TRBJ1-1|.
CASSSLGGQDTEAFF
TGCGCCAGCAGCTCCTTGGGGGGTCAGGACACTGAAGCTTTCTTT
>TRBV6-1|many|TRBJ1-5|TRBD1
CASRFETGTGVDYSNQPQHF
TGTGCCAGCAGGTTCGAGACCGGGACAGGGGTCGACTATAGCAATCAGCCCCAGCATTTT
>TRBV6-1|many|TRBJ1-1|TRBD1
CASSGTGYEAFF
TGTGCCAGCAGTGGGACAGGGTATGAAGCTTTCTTT
>TRBV7-3|many|TRBJ2-3|TRBD2
CASSSAPPLAGDTDTQYF
TGTGCCAGCAGCTCCGCCCCTCCCTTAGCGGGGGACACAGATACGCAGTATTTT
>TRBV19|.|TRBJ1-2|.
CATVEGDYGYTF
TGTGCCACCGTCGAGGGCGACTATGGCTACACCTTC
>TRBV18|.|TRBJ1-1|.
CASSTGSTGEAFF
TGTGCCAGCTCAACAGGGAGCACTGGTGAAGCTTTCTTT
>TRBV27|many|TRBJ1-2|.
CASSLEGHYGYTF
TGTGCCAGCAGTTTAGAGGGGCACTATGGCTACACCTTC
>TRBV6-1|many|TRBJ1-1|.
CASRARTGPGGEAFF
TGTGCCAGCAGAGCCAGAACCGGGCCGGGGGGTGAAGCTTTCTTT
>TRBV6-1|many|TRBJ2-7|TRBD2
CASSQREVSYEQYF
TGTGCCAGCAGTCAGCGGGAGGTCTCCTACGAGCAGTACTTC
>TRBV5-5|many|TRBJ1-5|.
CASSLSGVSNQPQHF
TGTGCCAGCAGCCTATCGGGGGTGAGCAATCAGCCCCAGCATTTT
>TRBV7-8|many|TRBJ2-7|TRBD1
CASSAPGQGLYEQYF
TGTGCCAGCAGCGCACCGGGACAGGGTTTGTACGAGCAGTACTTC
>TRBV6-2/TRBV6-3|.|TRBJ2-1|.
CASSFPVSGFNEQFF
TGTGCCAGCAGCTTCCCTGTTAGCGGCTTCAATGAGCAGTTCTTC
>TRBV7-9|few|TRBJ1-2|.
CASSRWTDGQDGYTF
TGTGCCAGCAGCCGATGGACGGACGGGCAGGATGGCTACACCTTC
>TRBV10-3|few|TRBJ2-2|.
CAISEAGTANTGELSF
TGTGCCATCAGTGAGGCCGGGACGGCGAACACCGGGGAGCTGTCTTTT
>TRBV27|many|TRBJ2-7|.
CASSPSSYEQYF
TGTGCCAGCAGCCCCAGCTCCTACGAGCAGTACTTC
>TRBV2|many|TRBJ1-1|TRBD1
CASSEGGQGAEAFF
TGTGCCAGCAGTGAAGGGGGGCAGGGGGCCGAAGCTTTCTTT
>TRBV28|.|TRBJ2-1|TRBD2
CARSQGLAGSNEQFF
TGTGCCCGCAGCCAGGGACTAGCGGGGAGCAATGAGCAGTTCTTC
>TRBV27|many|TRBJ2-2|TRBD2
CASSPYGTSYTGELFF
TGTGCCAGCAGTCCCTACGGGACTAGTTACACCGGGGAGCTGTTTTTT